This T cell receptor (beta chain) was identified during a study of cytomegalovirus exposure and HLA in healthy donors. Repertoires were generated with immunoSEQ multiplex PCR, while TCRdb's copy carries only in-frame clones and drops some. The table records 150,000 to 200,000 clones, 84% of them present only once. About this clone itself: Its antigen is not identified.

General study findings and limits: Most TCR sequences were seen very rarely across donors, but some public TCRs occurred in many. Reports described diagnosis of cytomegalovirus status by the classifier as highly specific and sensitive.

CDR1 is SEHNR and CDR2 is FQNEAQ in the germline V gene (reference sequence). The trim removed 5 bases at V and 1 base at J, leaving 5 bases unmatched. CDR3 size: 17 residues. This clonotype was sampled from a man between 18 and 35 years old in good health and CMV-seropositive. Sequenced: PBMCs. The J gene is TRBJ2-1, the V gene TRBV7-9, with 13 positions matching TRBD2. The CDR3, as DNA: TGTGCCAGCAGCGTGGGACTAGCGGGACCATCCTACAATGAGCAGTTCTTC. Protein product: CASSVGLAGPSYNEQFF.